This is a list of T cell receptor beta chains from one sample in a study of radiotherapy plus CTLA-4 blockade in lung cancer. The table came from immunoSEQ multiplex PCR; TCRdb's copy has only in-frame clones and leaves some out. Of some 60,000 clones in the sample, 70% to 80% were seen once. The sample was peripheral blood, taken from a patient treated with radiotherapy plus ipilimumab. All receptors derive from a human donor with non-small cell lung cancer who had a complete response to radiotherapy plus ipilimumab. Both conserved end residues are part of each CDR3. D genes are given only for firm matches. A clone size is listed for some rows: how often the clone was seen (once, few, many), or a class if it is expanded.

v_call: TRBV29-1
clone_size: -
d_call: -
j_call: TRBJ2-3
cdr3_nt: TGCAGCGTTCGGTTCGCAGGGATAGATACGCAGTATTTT
cdr3_aa: CSVRFAGIDTQYF

v_call: TRBV10-1
clone_size: -
d_call: -
j_call: TRBJ2-5
cdr3_nt: TGCGCCAGCAGTGAGTCGGCATTACAAGAGACCCAGTACTTC
cdr3_aa: CASSESALQETQYF

v_call: TRBV7-6
clone_size: -
d_call: TRBD1
j_call: TRBJ1-6
cdr3_nt: TGTGCCAGCAGCTTAAACATGGGACAGGGGAATTCACCCCTCCACTTT
cdr3_aa: CASSLNMGQGNSPLHF

v_call: TRBV18
clone_size: -
d_call: -
j_call: TRBJ2-5
cdr3_nt: TGTGCCAGCTCACCATTCGCTTATGGACAACAGCAAGAGACCCAGTACTTC
cdr3_aa: CASSPFAYGQQQETQYF

v_call: TRBV7-2
clone_size: -
d_call: TRBD1
j_call: TRBJ1-1
cdr3_nt: TGTGCCAGCAGCTTGACAGGGATCACTGAAGCTTTCTTT
cdr3_aa: CASSLTGITEAFF

v_call: TRBV10-1
clone_size: once
d_call: -
j_call: TRBJ2-6
cdr3_nt: TGCGCCAGCAGTGAGGGGGCCGCTGGGGCCAACGTCCTGACTTTC
cdr3_aa: CASSEGAAGANVLTF

v_call: TRBV5-1
clone_size: -
d_call: -
j_call: TRBJ2-2
cdr3_nt: TGCGCCAGCAGCTTGGAACGGACTGAGTATGCCGGGGAGCTGTTTTTT
cdr3_aa: CASSLERTEYAGELFF

v_call: TRBV11-3
clone_size: -
d_call: TRBD2
j_call: TRBJ2-3
cdr3_nt: TGTGCCAGCAGCCCTCATAGCGGGGGACAAGATACGCAGTATTTT
cdr3_aa: CASSPHSGGQDTQYF

v_call: TRBV11-2
clone_size: once
d_call: TRBD1
j_call: TRBJ1-1
cdr3_nt: TGTGCCAGCAGCTTTCCCGGGACAGGGAACACTGAAGCTTTCTTT
cdr3_aa: CASSFPGTGNTEAFF

v_call: TRBV5-1
clone_size: -
d_call: TRBD1
j_call: TRBJ2-2
cdr3_nt: TGCGCCAGCAGCTTGGGACAGGGTTCGAACACCGGGGAGCTGTTTTTT
cdr3_aa: CASSLGQGSNTGELFF

v_call: TRBV7-8
clone_size: -
d_call: -
j_call: TRBJ1-2
cdr3_nt: TGTGCCAGCAGCTTAGGAGCGAGAGGGAACTATGGCTACACCTTC
cdr3_aa: CASSLGARGNYGYTF

v_call: TRBV19
clone_size: -
d_call: TRBD2
j_call: TRBJ2-5
cdr3_nt: TGTGCCAGTAGTATACGCCTGGGGGCTAGCGGGAGGACCCAAGAGACCCAGTACTTC
cdr3_aa: CASSIRLGASGRTQETQYF

v_call: TRBV7-2
clone_size: few
d_call: -
j_call: TRBJ1-5
cdr3_nt: TGTGCCAGCAGCTCCAAACAGAGGGCAGAAGGCAATCAGCCCCAGCATTTT
cdr3_aa: CASSSKQRAEGNQPQHF

v_call: TRBV19
clone_size: -
d_call: -
j_call: TRBJ1-1
cdr3_nt: TGTGCCAGTAGAATCTCTGCTGGCCTCCCTGAAGCTTTCTTT
cdr3_aa: CASRISAGLPEAFF

v_call: TRBV19
clone_size: -
d_call: TRBD1
j_call: TRBJ1-1
cdr3_nt: TGTGCCAGTAGTAGGGACAGTTTGAACACTGAAGCTTTCTTT
cdr3_aa: CASSRDSLNTEAFF

v_call: TRBV7-2
clone_size: -
d_call: -
j_call: TRBJ1-3
cdr3_nt: TGTGCCAGCACCTACCCGGGGTCCTCTGGAAACACCATATATTTT
cdr3_aa: CASTYPGSSGNTIYF

v_call: TRBV19
clone_size: -
d_call: TRBD1
j_call: TRBJ2-1
cdr3_nt: TGTGCCAGTAGCTCTTCCATCGGGACAGGGTTTGTACATGAGCAGTTCTTC
cdr3_aa: CASSSSIGTGFVHEQFF

v_call: TRBV7-9
clone_size: -
d_call: -
j_call: TRBJ2-1
cdr3_nt: TGTGCCAGCAGCAGAGGGCAGGGGCCCTACAATGAGCAGTTCTTC
cdr3_aa: CASSRGQGPYNEQFF

v_call: TRBV5-1
clone_size: -
d_call: TRBD1
j_call: TRBJ2-1
cdr3_nt: TGCGCCAGCAGCTTGGATCGAAGGGACAGAGGCCAAATGAGCTCCTACAATGAGCAGTTCTTC
cdr3_aa: CASSLDRRDRGQMSSYNEQFF

v_call: TRBV7-9
clone_size: -
d_call: TRBD1
j_call: TRBJ1-1
cdr3_nt: TGTGCCACCCTACAGGGGGACGCAGGCTACATGAACACTGAAGCTTTCTTT
cdr3_aa: CATLQGDAGYMNTEAFF

v_call: TRBV30
clone_size: -
d_call: TRBD2
j_call: TRBJ2-1
cdr3_nt: TGTGCCTGGAGTGGACTAGCCAACAATGAGCAGTTCTTC
cdr3_aa: CAWSGLANNEQFF

v_call: TRBV15
clone_size: -
d_call: TRBD2
j_call: TRBJ2-3
cdr3_nt: TGTGCCACCAGCAGTAGATTAGCGGGAGGGGATACGCAGTATTTT
cdr3_aa: CATSSRLAGGDTQYF

v_call: TRBV27
clone_size: -
d_call: -
j_call: TRBJ1-1
cdr3_nt: TGTGCCAGCAGGAGGGTGCTTAACACTGAAGCTTTCTTT
cdr3_aa: CASRRVLNTEAFF

v_call: TRBV5-5
clone_size: -
d_call: -
j_call: TRBJ1-5
cdr3_nt: TGTGCCAGCAGCTTGGCAGGGTATAGCAATCAGCCCCAGCATTTT
cdr3_aa: CASSLAGYSNQPQHF

v_call: TRBV5-1
clone_size: once
d_call: TRBD1
j_call: TRBJ1-5
cdr3_nt: TGCGCCAGCAGCCCAGGACAGGGTGGTAACAATCAGCCCCAGCATTTT
cdr3_aa: CASSPGQGGNNQPQHF

v_call: TRBV10-3
clone_size: -
d_call: TRBD1
j_call: TRBJ1-5
cdr3_nt: TGTGCCATCAGGGGAGGACAGGTCCCTAATCAGCCCCAGCATTTT
cdr3_aa: CAIRGGQVPNQPQHF

v_call: TRBV6-6
clone_size: -
d_call: -
j_call: TRBJ1-1
cdr3_nt: TGTGCCAGCAGTTTCCAGTGGAACACTGAAGCTTTCTTT
cdr3_aa: CASSFQWNTEAFF

v_call: TRBV28
clone_size: -
d_call: -
j_call: TRBJ1-3
cdr3_nt: TGTGCCAGCAGTGAATATGGGACATCTGGAAACACCATATATTTT
cdr3_aa: CASSEYGTSGNTIYF

v_call: TRBV7-8
clone_size: -
d_call: -
j_call: TRBJ1-5
cdr3_nt: TGTGCCAGCAGCTTTGAGATGAATCAGCCCCAGCATTTT
cdr3_aa: CASSFEMNQPQHF

v_call: TRBV7-9
clone_size: -
d_call: TRBD1
j_call: TRBJ1-3
cdr3_nt: TGTGCCAGCAGCCGACAGGGGTATAGTGGAAACACCATATATTTT
cdr3_aa: CASSRQGYSGNTIYF

v_call: TRBV10-2
clone_size: -
d_call: TRBD1
j_call: TRBJ1-5
cdr3_nt: TGCGCCAGCAGTGCCGGGACAGGGGGCGGCAATCAGCCCCAGCATTTT
cdr3_aa: CASSAGTGGGNQPQHF

v_call: TRBV27
clone_size: -
d_call: TRBD1
j_call: TRBJ2-3
cdr3_nt: TGTGCCAGCAGCCGCGGACAGGGCAGGATCACAGATACGCAGTATTTT
cdr3_aa: CASSRGQGRITDTQYF

v_call: TRBV5-1
clone_size: -
d_call: TRBD2
j_call: TRBJ2-2
cdr3_nt: TGCGCCAGCAGCTTGGGGCGGGGGACCGACACCGGGGAGCTGTTTTTT
cdr3_aa: CASSLGRGTDTGELFF

v_call: TRBV7-9
clone_size: -
d_call: -
j_call: TRBJ1-1
cdr3_nt: TGTGCCAGCAGCTTAGAAGGGGTCAACTCTGAAGCTTTCTTT
cdr3_aa: CASSLEGVNSEAFF

v_call: TRBV5-1
clone_size: -
d_call: TRBD2
j_call: TRBJ2-1
cdr3_nt: TGCGCCAGCAGCTTCTACGGGGGGAATGAGCAGTTCTTC
cdr3_aa: CASSFYGGNEQFF

v_call: TRBV11-2
clone_size: -
d_call: -
j_call: TRBJ2-3
cdr3_nt: TGTGCCAGCAGCTTGGGGAGGACGCAGTATTTT
cdr3_aa: CASSLGRTQYF

v_call: TRBV18
clone_size: -
d_call: TRBD1
j_call: TRBJ1-1
cdr3_nt: TGTGCCAGCTCACCCAGGGGGAGGTCCACTGAAGCTTTCTTT
cdr3_aa: CASSPRGRSTEAFF

v_call: TRBV30
clone_size: -
d_call: -
j_call: TRBJ2-3
cdr3_nt: TGTGCCTGGACAGGGGGCACAGATACGCAGTATTTT
cdr3_aa: CAWTGGTDTQYF

v_call: TRBV5-5
clone_size: few
d_call: TRBD1
j_call: TRBJ2-1
cdr3_nt: TGTGCCAGCAGCTTGGCCTCAGGGGGCGCCCACAATGAGCAGTTCTTC
cdr3_aa: CASSLASGGAHNEQFF

v_call: TRBV19
clone_size: -
d_call: TRBD1
j_call: TRBJ2-2
cdr3_nt: TGTGCCAGTAGTGTAAAGGGGACAGGGGGCTTGATGAGCACCGGGGAGCTGTTTTTT
cdr3_aa: CASSVKGTGGLMSTGELFF

v_call: TRBV21-1
clone_size: -
d_call: -
j_call: TRBJ1-3
cdr3_nt: TGTGCCAGCAGCTTTCGGGACAGCTGGGACTCTGGAAACACCATATATTTT
cdr3_aa: CASSFRDSWDSGNTIYF

v_call: TRBV4-1
clone_size: -
d_call: TRBD1
j_call: TRBJ1-5
cdr3_nt: TGCGCCAGCAGCGCAGGGACAGCACCGAATCAGCCCCAGCATTTT
cdr3_aa: CASSAGTAPNQPQHF

v_call: TRBV6-5
clone_size: -
d_call: -
j_call: TRBJ2-7
cdr3_nt: TGTGCCAGCAGTTACGGGACACCAGGCTACGAGCAGTACTTC
cdr3_aa: CASSYGTPGYEQYF

v_call: TRBV5-1
clone_size: once
d_call: TRBD1
j_call: TRBJ1-3
cdr3_nt: TGCGCCAGCAGCAACGGGGGACAGGGAATTGCTGGAAACACCATATATTTT
cdr3_aa: CASSNGGQGIAGNTIYF

v_call: TRBV11-2
clone_size: -
d_call: TRBD1
j_call: TRBJ1-5
cdr3_nt: TGTGCCAGCAGCCCCGGGACAGCTAACAATCAGCCCCAGCATTTT
cdr3_aa: CASSPGTANNQPQHF

v_call: TRBV12-5
clone_size: -
d_call: -
j_call: TRBJ2-1
cdr3_nt: TGTGCTAGTGGTCCTGGCACCAATGAGCAGTTCTTC
cdr3_aa: CASGPGTNEQFF

v_call: TRBV4-1
clone_size: -
d_call: TRBD1
j_call: TRBJ1-2
cdr3_nt: TGCGCCAGCAGCCAGGTACAGGGGAACCTCTATGGCTACACCTTC
cdr3_aa: CASSQVQGNLYGYTF

v_call: TRBV6-5
clone_size: -
d_call: TRBD1
j_call: TRBJ1-5
cdr3_nt: TGTGCCAGCAGTTCGGGACAGCTAAATCAGCCCCAGCATTTT
cdr3_aa: CASSSGQLNQPQHF

v_call: TRBV2
clone_size: -
d_call: -
j_call: TRBJ1-1
cdr3_nt: TGTGCCACCAACCAGGTACCCCCGGACACTGAAGCTTTCTTT
cdr3_aa: CATNQVPPDTEAFF

v_call: TRBV5-8
clone_size: -
d_call: TRBD2
j_call: TRBJ2-1
cdr3_nt: TGTGCCAGCAGCTGGACTAGCGGGAGCTCCTACAATGAGCAGTTCTTC
cdr3_aa: CASSWTSGSSYNEQFF

v_call: TRBV5-1
clone_size: -
d_call: -
j_call: TRBJ1-1
cdr3_nt: TGCGCCAGCAGCTTGACAGGGAATGGTTTAAACACTGAAGCTTTCTTT
cdr3_aa: CASSLTGNGLNTEAFF

v_call: TRBV7-9
clone_size: -
d_call: -
j_call: TRBJ1-4
cdr3_nt: TGTGCCAGCAGCTTAGGGGAGAGTATCACTAATGAAAAACTGTTTTTT
cdr3_aa: CASSLGESITNEKLFF

v_call: TRBV5-6
clone_size: once
d_call: TRBD1
j_call: TRBJ1-2
cdr3_nt: TGTGCCAGCAGCTCACAGGGGTCGTTGAACTATGGCTACACCTTC
cdr3_aa: CASSSQGSLNYGYTF

v_call: TRBV2
clone_size: -
d_call: TRBD1
j_call: TRBJ2-7
cdr3_nt: TGTGCCAGCAGCGCCGGGACAGGGGCCGTCGACCCCTACGAGCAGTACTTC
cdr3_aa: CASSAGTGAVDPYEQYF

v_call: TRBV25-1
clone_size: -
d_call: -
j_call: TRBJ2-2
cdr3_nt: TGTGCCAGCAGCCCTGGGGGCGGGAGAGGCGGGGAGCTGTTTTTT
cdr3_aa: CASSPGGGRGGELFF

v_call: TRBV14
clone_size: -
d_call: -
j_call: TRBJ2-2
cdr3_nt: TGTGCCAGCAGCCAAGAGGGGCCATTGAGGACCGGGGAGCTGTTTTTT
cdr3_aa: CASSQEGPLRTGELFF

v_call: TRBV19
clone_size: -
d_call: TRBD1
j_call: TRBJ2-6
cdr3_nt: TGTGCCAGTAGTATAGGGAGGGACAGGAATCCTCCTGGGGCCAACGTCCTGACTTTC
cdr3_aa: CASSIGRDRNPPGANVLTF